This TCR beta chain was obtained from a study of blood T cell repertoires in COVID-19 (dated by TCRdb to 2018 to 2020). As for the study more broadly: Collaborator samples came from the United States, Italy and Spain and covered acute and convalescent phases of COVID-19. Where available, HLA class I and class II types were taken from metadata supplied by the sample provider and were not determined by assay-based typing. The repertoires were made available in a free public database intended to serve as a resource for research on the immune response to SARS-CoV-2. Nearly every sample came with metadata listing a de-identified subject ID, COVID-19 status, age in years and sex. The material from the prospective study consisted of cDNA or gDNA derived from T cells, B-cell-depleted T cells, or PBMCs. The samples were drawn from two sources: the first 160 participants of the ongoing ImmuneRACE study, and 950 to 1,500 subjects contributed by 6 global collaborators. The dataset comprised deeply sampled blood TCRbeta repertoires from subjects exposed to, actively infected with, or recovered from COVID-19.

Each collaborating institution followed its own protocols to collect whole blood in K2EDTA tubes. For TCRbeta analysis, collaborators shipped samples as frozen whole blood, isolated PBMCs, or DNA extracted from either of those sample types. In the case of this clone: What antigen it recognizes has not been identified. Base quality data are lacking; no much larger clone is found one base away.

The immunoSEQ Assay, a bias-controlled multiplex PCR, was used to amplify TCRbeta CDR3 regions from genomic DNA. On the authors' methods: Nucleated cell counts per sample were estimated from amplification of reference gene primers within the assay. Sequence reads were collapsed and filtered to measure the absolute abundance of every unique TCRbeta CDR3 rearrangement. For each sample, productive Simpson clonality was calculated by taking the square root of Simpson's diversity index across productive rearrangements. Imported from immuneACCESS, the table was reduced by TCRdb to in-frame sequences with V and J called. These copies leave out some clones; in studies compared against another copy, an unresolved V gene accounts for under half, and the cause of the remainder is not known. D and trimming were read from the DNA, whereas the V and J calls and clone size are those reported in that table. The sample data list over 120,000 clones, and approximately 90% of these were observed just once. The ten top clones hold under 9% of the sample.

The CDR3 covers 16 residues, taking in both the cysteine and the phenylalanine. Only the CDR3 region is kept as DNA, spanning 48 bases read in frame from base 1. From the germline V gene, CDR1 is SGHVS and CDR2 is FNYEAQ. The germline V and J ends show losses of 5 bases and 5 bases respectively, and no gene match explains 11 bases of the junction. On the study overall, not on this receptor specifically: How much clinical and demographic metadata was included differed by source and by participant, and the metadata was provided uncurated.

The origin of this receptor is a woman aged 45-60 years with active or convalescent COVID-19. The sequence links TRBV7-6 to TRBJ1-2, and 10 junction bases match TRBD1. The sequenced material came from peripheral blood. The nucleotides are TGTGCCAGCAGCCAAACCTGGACAGGGGGAGATTATGGCTACACCTTC. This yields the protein CASSQTWTGGDYGYTF.